One T cell receptor beta chain is described in this entry. Other DNA sequences from this sample encode an identical CDR3 as well. Original processing notes: Counts of nucleated cells, estimated from reference gene primer amplification, were obtained. Sequencing used immunoSEQ multiplex PCR; TCRdb keeps in-frame clones, though not all of them. The DNA was the basis for D and trimming; V, J and clone size are from that table. The data show over 130,000 clones, around nine tenths seen once. The germline CDR1 and CDR2 sequences are SGHTA and FQGTGA. This CDR3 spans 15 amino acids. Trimming took off 2 bases at V and 0 bases at J, with 8 bases between the two ends. These data are taken from a study of blood T cell repertoires in COVID-19. Background on the study: Samples of COVID-19 (acute and convalescent) were obtained from the United States, Italy and Spain.

The receptor was isolated from a human donor in a cohort sampled during active COVID-19. V usage is TRBV7-3 and J usage is TRBJ2-1, with TRBD1 as a possible D gene (6 bases). Sequencing was carried out using peripheral blood. CDR3 protein: CASSLVGGSYNEQFF. In DNA, the CDR3 is TGTGCCAGCAGCTTAGTAGGGGGCTCCTACAATGAGCAGTTCTTC.